This paragraph reports one T cell receptor (beta chain). Its antigen remains unknown. This sample stems from a study of cytomegalovirus exposure and HLA in healthy donors. Notes on the study in general: Cytomegalovirus status, reportedly, was diagnosed with high specificity and sensitivity by the classifier. Among TCR beta chains, those listed as cytomegalovirus-associated numbered over 150. Specific recognition of CMV antigens was confirmed in vitro for a few chains (all CMV-associated).

The length of the CDR3 is 14 residues. Trimming took 7 bases from V and 4 from J, leaving 14 bases between them. Germline V gives CDR1 SNHLY, CDR2 FYNNEI. The donors were part of the validation cohort, which consisted of more than 90 subjects and was separate from the first cohort of 666 subjects. Sequencing used immunoSEQ multiplex PCR; TCRdb keeps in-frame clones, though not all of them. The sample gives over 120,000 clones, approximately 90% of which show up once; 6.2% is in the top ten. This rearrangement joins TRBV2 to TRBJ2-1; D possibly corresponds to TRBD2 (7 bases). This TCR derives from a woman aged 25 to 45 in good health and CMV-seropositive. The sequenced sample consisted of PBMCs. This CDR3 reads CASNEGGVYNEQFF. CDR3 sequence (DNA): TGTGCCAGCAATGAGGGGGGGGTTTACAATGAGCAGTTCTTC.